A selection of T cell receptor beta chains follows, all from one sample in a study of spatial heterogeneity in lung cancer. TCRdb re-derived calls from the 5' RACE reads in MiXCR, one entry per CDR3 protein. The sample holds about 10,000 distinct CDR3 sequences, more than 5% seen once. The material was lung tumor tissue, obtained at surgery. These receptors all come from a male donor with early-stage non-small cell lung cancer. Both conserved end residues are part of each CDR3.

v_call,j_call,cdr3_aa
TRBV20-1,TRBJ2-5,CSARVPSRSGAQYF
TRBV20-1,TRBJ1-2,CSATGQSESLYGYTF
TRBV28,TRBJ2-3,CASRRKRGGDTQYF
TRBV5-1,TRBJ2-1,CASRSSYNEQFF
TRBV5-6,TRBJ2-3,CASRPPGVGDTQYF
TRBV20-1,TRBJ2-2,CSARAGGIGTGELFF
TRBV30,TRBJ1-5,CAWRQTGPNQPQHF
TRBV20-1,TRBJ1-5,CSARRGGYQPQHF
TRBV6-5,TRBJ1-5,CASTEPGTGFSNQPQHF
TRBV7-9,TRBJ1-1,CASSPHIGAGGGAEAFF
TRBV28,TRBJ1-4,CASRERGATNEKLFF
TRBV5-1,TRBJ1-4,CASSGRDEKLFF
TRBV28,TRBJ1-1,CASSLNGRAVNTEAFF
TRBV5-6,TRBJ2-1,CASKEGSRRFYNEQFF
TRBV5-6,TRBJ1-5,CASSPGGWSSQPQHF
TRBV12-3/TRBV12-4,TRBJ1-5,CASSFRPRQPQHF
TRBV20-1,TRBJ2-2,CSARDGTGELFF
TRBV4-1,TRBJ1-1,CASSQPGQGIRNTEAFF
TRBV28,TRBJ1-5,CASSYPGWGNQPQHF
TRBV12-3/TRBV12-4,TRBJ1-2,CASRITDYGYTF
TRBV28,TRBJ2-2,CASSLGTAYTGELFF
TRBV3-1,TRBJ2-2,CASSHSFTGELFF
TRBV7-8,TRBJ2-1,CASSLELAGGRNEQFF
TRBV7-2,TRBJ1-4,CASSPTTGVNEKLFF
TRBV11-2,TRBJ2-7,CASSLTDRGTYEQYF
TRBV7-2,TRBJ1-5,CASSLYSSSNQPQHF
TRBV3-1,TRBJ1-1,CASSQAGARTEAFF
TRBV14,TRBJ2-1,CASSQESGYGYNEQFF
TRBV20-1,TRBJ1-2,CSAREEAHRRGYTF
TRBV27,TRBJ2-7,CASSLFASNEQYF
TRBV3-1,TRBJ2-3,CASSGTSGGANTQYF
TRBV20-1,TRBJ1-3,CSAREPADRGNTIYF
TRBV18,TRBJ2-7,CASTGQGSYEQYF
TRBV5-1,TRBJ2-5,CASSLAGRPEETQYF
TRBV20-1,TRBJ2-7,CSANADSYEQYF
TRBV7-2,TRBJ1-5,CASSQGHSNQPQHF
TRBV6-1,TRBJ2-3,CASSEGRAGLADTQYF
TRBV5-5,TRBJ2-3,CASSLTPTSTDTQYF
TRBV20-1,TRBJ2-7,CSASLGQGYEQYF
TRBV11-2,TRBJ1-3,CASSLEGTLIENTLIGNTIYF
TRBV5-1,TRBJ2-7,CASSFGGQGISYEQYF
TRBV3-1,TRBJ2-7,CASSPNSGAREQYF
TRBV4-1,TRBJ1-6,CASSLPSGTGNSPLHF
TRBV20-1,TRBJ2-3,CRGQGTLKSADTQYF
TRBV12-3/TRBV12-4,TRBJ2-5,CASTLRTGVGETQYF
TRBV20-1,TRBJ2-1,CSASPGGDNEQFF
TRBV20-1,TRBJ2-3,CSAAVTGRSDTQYF
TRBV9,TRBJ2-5,CASSVRGAVEETQYF
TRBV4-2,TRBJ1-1,CASSSTEFTVNTEAFF
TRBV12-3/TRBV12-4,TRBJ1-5,CASSLGRPEPQHF
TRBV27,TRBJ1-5,CASSVRGIWDLSNQPQHF
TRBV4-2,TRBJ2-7,CASSPRLADTYEQYF
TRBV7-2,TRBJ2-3,CASSLLGLAPTDTQYF